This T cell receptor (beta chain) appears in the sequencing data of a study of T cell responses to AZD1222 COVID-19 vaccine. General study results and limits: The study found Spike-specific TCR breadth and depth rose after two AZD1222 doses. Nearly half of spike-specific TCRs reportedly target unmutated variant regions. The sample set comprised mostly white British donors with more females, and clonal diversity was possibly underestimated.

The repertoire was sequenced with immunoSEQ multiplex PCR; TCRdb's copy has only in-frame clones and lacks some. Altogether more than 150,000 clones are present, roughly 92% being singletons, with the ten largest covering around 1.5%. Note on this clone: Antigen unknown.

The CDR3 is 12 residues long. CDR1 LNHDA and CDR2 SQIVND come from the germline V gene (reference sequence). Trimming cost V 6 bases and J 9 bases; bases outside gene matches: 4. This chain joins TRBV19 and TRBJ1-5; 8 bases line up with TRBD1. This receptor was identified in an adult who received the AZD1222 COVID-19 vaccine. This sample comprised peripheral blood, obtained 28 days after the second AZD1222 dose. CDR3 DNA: TGTGCCAGTAGACAGGGGGTTTGGCCCCAGCATTTT. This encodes CASRQGVWPQHF.